This TCR beta chain was found in a study of PD-1 blockade in mismatch repair-deficient tumors. Across the study: All were previously treated, progressing patients with approximately 11 mismatch repair-deficient cancer types.

PCR or immunohistochemistry showed mismatch repair deficiency in every enrolled patient. A few pembrolizumab responders had their TCRs sequenced. Study-wide results and limits: Tumor-resident clones, often undetectable pretreatment in blood, expanded then contracted after pembrolizumab.

Per germline, CDR1 SQVTM and CDR2 ANQGSEA. This CDR3 contains 13 residues. The germline V and J ends were trimmed by 6 bases and 1 base, with 12 bases remaining between them. The data were produced by immunoSEQ multiplex PCR, yet TCRdb's version contains in-frame clones alone and is incomplete. Of some 120,000 clones detected, over 65% appear once; the ten largest clones hold 4% to 6%. This clone appeared a single time. Its antigen is still unknown. The sample consisted of peripheral blood, taken about 60 weeks after starting pembrolizumab. The sequence derives from an adult with mismatch repair-deficient cancer. The V call is TRBV29-1, the J call TRBJ2-5; D is possibly TRBD2 (5 bases). The DNA of the CDR3 is TGCAGCGTCTCGATGGGGAGCCAAGAGACCCAGTACTTC. Its protein product is CSVSMGSQETQYF.